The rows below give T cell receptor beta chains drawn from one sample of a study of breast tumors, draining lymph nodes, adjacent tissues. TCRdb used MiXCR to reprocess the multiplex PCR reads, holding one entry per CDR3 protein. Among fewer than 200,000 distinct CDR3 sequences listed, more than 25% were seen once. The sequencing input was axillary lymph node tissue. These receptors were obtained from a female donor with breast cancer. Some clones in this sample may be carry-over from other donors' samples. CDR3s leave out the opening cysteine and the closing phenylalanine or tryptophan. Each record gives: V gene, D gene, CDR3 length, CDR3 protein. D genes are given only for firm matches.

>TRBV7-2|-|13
ASSQRVSGPDTQH
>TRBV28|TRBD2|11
GLAGGDPDTQY
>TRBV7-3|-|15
ASSFQDLLGVSSPLH
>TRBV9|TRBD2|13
ASSDAPGLAPPQY
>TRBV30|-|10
ARNGNTGELF
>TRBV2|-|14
ASSQTRPGGNQPQH
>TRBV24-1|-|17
ATSDSPPGGRLAGGEQY
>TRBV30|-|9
AWSVHNEQF
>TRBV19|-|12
ASSIYRRKETQY
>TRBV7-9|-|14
ASSYGAGGSNQSQH
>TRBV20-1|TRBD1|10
SAGTGAYEQY
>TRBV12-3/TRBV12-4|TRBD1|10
ASRRTGGIQY
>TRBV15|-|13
ATSSRGGVTDTQY
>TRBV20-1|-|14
SARDWSSLPGDEQY
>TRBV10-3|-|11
AIPRAKGTEAF
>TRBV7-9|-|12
ASSLERAPDTQY
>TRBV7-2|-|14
ASSLYLGGRKSGYT
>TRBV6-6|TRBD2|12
ASSYSKLAGGWY